This TCR beta chain was identified in a study of blood T cells in healthy people across ages (dated by TCRdb to between 2014 and 2017). As for the study more broadly: In model experiments, roughly one uniquely barcoded TCR beta cDNA molecule per two T cells was captured by template switching. Age-related changes in TCR beta repertoire diversity were measured in the study by deep sequencing normalized with unique cDNA molecular identifiers. Four age groups were formed from the donors: young (average 16 years), middle-aged (approximately 42), aged (62) and long-lived (about 80). To avoid experimental bias, donors of different ages were distributed randomly across sequencing lanes. Using the same blood draw, the study looked at two additional independent replicas of 1 million unique cDNA reads for two donors, one aged 18 to 30 and the other aged 80 or older. What the research found in general, with its limitations: Donor CMV infection status was unknown, potentially confounding age-related changes in expanded clonotypes. Since profiling was done on bulk unsorted PBMCs, naive and antigen-experienced compartments could not be conclusively compared. Observed TCR beta diversity correlated strongly with the percentage of naive T cells measured by flow cytometry. Compared with the aged group, the long-lived group had more naive CD4+ T cells, fewer expanded clones and increased TCR diversity, suggesting age selection. As age increased, observed TCR beta diversity per million T cells dropped in a roughly linear way, and a significant reduction was already evident by age around 41. Estimates of total diversity based on one million sequenced T cells were regarded as lower bounds and as underestimates.

The library was built by means of 5' RACE. The listed sequencing device is Illumina HiSeq 2500. The second PCR ran for about 6 to 12 cycles and used a J-beta primer mix along with a sample-barcoded 5' primer. Each TCR beta cDNA molecule received a unique molecular identifier from a template-switch 5' adaptor carrying 12 random nucleotides. Each sample yielded at least 2.5 million CDR3-containing paired-end reads. All of the RNA was converted into first-strand cDNA using the Mint cDNA synthesis kit, with a TRBC-specific oligonucleotide serving as the primer. Following uracil-DNA glycosylase treatment, all cDNA underwent a first 18-cycle PCR with the universal primers M1SS and BC2_uni_R. Per the original workflow: Each sample was normalized by randomly selecting 1 million high-quality reads, each carrying a distinct molecular identifier. Reads sharing molecular identifiers were discarded rather than binned into consensus sequences. MiTCR, set to a Q25 quality threshold and the strictest error-elimination algorithm, was used for CDR3 identification, clonotype clustering and error correction. Lower-bound total TCR beta diversity was estimated with a nonparametric unseen species model using Euler transformation. TCRdb trimmed the raw reads at Q25, called clones with MiXCR and kept productive beta chains. Rows merge per CDR3 protein into single entries with the most common DNA and genes. These V and J calls rely on TCRdb rather than the paper's analysis. This sample comprises about 1,400,000 distinct CDR3 sequences, almost 60% of them detected only once. Approximately 7% of the sample comes from the top ten.

The roughly 39 donors, aged 6 to 90 years, were systemically healthy Caucasian individuals from Russia. Each donor gave roughly 9.5 milliliters of peripheral blood, collected into EDTA-treated Vacutainer tubes. Ficoll-Paque density-gradient centrifugation was used to isolate PBMCs, with at least 7 million per sample. Total RNA was extracted from PBMCs with Trizol reagent, with at least 6 micrograms obtained per sample. The percentages of naive CD45RAhigh/CD27high T cells were determined by flow cytometry on a PBMC aliquot from every donor. This clonotype was detected only a few times. Its cognate antigen has yet to be identified. Per-base quality was not reported, and no clone a single base away is much larger than it. The source material was blood. The sequence came from a man aged 18 to 29 in good health.

The nucleotide sequence is given as TGTGCCAGCAGCTTAGGCGGGGGGCCACCTACCTACGAGCAGTACTTC. It encodes CASSLGGGPPTYEQYF. The rearrangement combines TRBV7-8 with TRBJ2-7; TRBD2 agrees with 8 junctional bases. Clipping removes 1 base from V and 2 bases from J, with 7 as the unmatched junction base count. CDR3 length: 16 amino acids, cysteine to phenylalanine. Just CDR3 DNA is preserved here, 48 bases in frame from base 1. From a lookup of the germline V gene, CDR1 and CDR2 are SGHVS and FQNEAQ.